The rows below give T cell receptor beta chains drawn from one sample of a study of shared clonotypes between healthy human individuals. Clones were sequenced by immunoSEQ multiplex PCR, and TCRdb holds only the in-frame ones, with some missing. The table lists around 2,000,000 clones, roughly 95% of them singletons. Sequenced material: naive CD8+ T cells sorted from blood. These receptors originate from a man younger than 30 in good health. The CDR3 runs from the conserved cysteine through the conserved F or W.

j_call v_call cdr3_aa
TRBJ1-1 TRBV5-5 CAHSTQTYTEAFF
TRBJ1-6 TRBV7-9 CASSPGHYSPLHF
TRBJ1-2 TRBV4-1 CASSLIKTGNYGYTF
TRBJ2-7 TRBV27 CASSLQGADEQYF
TRBJ2-7 TRBV15 CATSRFSGQTYEQYF
TRBJ1-4 TRBV7-9 CASSWDTDEKLFF
TRBJ1-6 TRBV9 CASSVESGSNSPLHF
TRBJ1-6 TRBV27 CASSQRGTYNSPLHF
TRBJ1-1 TRBV12-5 CASGPGGTEAFF
TRBJ2-7 TRBV6-1 CASTILEAYDEQYF
TRBJ1-5 TRBV10-2 CASSEPGTLNQPQHF
TRBJ2-1 TRBV9 CASSDPAGVSYNEQFF
TRBJ1-4 TRBV19 CASSIVVNDKLFF
TRBJ2-1 TRBV13 CASSLVPLAVDEQFF
TRBJ1-2 TRBV13 CASSLGEVNYGYTF
TRBJ2-7 TRBV7-9 CASSFSREREQYF
TRBJ2-1 TRBV5-6 CASSLGANEQFF
TRBJ2-7 TRBV4-3 CASSQEVTDYYEQYF
TRBJ2-5 TRBV7-9 CASSKRVIDQETQYF
TRBJ2-7 TRBV5-1 CASSDPTGREQYF
TRBJ1-4 TRBV7-9 CASSGGISGKLFF
TRBJ2-1 TRBV30 CAWSLSSGGVDDEQFF
TRBJ2-7 TRBV28 CASSTAGSYEQYF
TRBJ2-7 TRBV18 CASSRFPGSLDEQYF
TRBJ1-2 TRBV7-9 CASSLAQETPNYGYTF
TRBJ2-7 TRBV7-9 CASSSPLGDIWEQYF
TRBJ2-5 TRBV19 CASSRMWVAEQETQYF
TRBJ1-4 TRBV2 CASKGQQIATNEKLFF
TRBJ2-4 TRBV6-5 CASSYSLYLAKNIQYF
TRBJ1-2 TRBV11-2 CASSFWNSFNYGYTF
TRBJ1-6 TRBV7-9 CASSPTTGRNSPLHF
TRBJ1-5 TRBV7-9 CASSSFPSTDSNQPQHF
TRBJ2-2 TRBV6-5 CASSPGTSVTGELFF
TRBJ2-7 TRBV9 CASSVGTASYEQYF
TRBJ1-1 TRBV5-6 CASSFGTGDTEAFF
TRBJ1-5 TRBV27 CASSEQGAGNQPQHF
TRBJ2-3 TRBV2 CASSEWTGGTDTQYF
TRBJ2-1 TRBV19 CASSISGSGYNEQFF
TRBJ2-1 TRBV2 CASSSSLAGGNNEQFF
TRBJ2-1 TRBV11-2 CASSLGPGLVNEQFF
TRBJ1-3 TRBV2 CASSGLRRGQFSGNTIYF
TRBJ2-2 TRBV7-3 CASSFVGRENTGELFF
TRBJ1-6 TRBV4-1 CASSQDQQGPYNSPLHF
TRBJ2-3 TRBV4-1 CASSQVNTDTQYF
TRBJ1-4 TRBV2 CASSDRVHEKLFF
TRBJ2-2 TRBV6-6 CASSYIGTVNTGELFF
TRBJ1-2 TRBV7-9 CASSESGTAPNGYTF
TRBJ2-7 TRBV5-1 CASSIFPGQPSYEQYF
TRBJ2-7 TRBV2 CASHPGEGLKQYF
TRBJ1-1 TRBV7-9 CASSSPPQDRGETEAFF
TRBJ2-1 TRBV27 CASSLSRYNEQFF
TRBJ2-2 TRBV27 CASSFGTTNTGELFF
TRBJ1-4 TRBV4-1 CASSPVLNEKLFF
TRBJ1-4 TRBV28 CASSEGQETYNEKLFF
TRBJ1-1 TRBV30 CAWSGDPRDTEAFF
TRBJ1-1 TRBV7-9 CASSPSMGRNTEAFF
TRBJ1-1 TRBV25-1 CASSGIRGWNTEAFF
TRBJ2-7 TRBV5-7 CASSFDHEQYF
TRBJ1-3 TRBV18 CASSSQPDGNTIYF
TRBJ2-7 TRBV7-9 CASSSPDRQSYEQYF